The present T cell receptor (beta chain) was sequenced within a study of cytomegalovirus exposure and HLA in healthy donors. Across the study: Roughly 180 million T cells yielded approximately 100 million unique TCR beta sequences, as an earlier analysis found. The study, taken as a whole, reports: The Asian-associated ancestry cluster reportedly had fewer N-insertions than the roughly 670-donor mean in a later analysis.

The CDR3 covers 17 residues. Trimming left V 2 bases short and J 5 bases short, with 21 bases between. CDR1 is SGHVS and CDR2 is FNYEAQ in the germline V gene. The PCR contained 60 Vbeta and 13 Jbeta primers. Original methodology: Approximately 12 million of the about 80 million unique TCR beta chains counted in a later analysis were shared. The assay was immunoSEQ multiplex PCR, and TCRdb's table has in-frame clones only and misses some. The DNA gave D and trimming, while V, J and clone size come from that table. The table lists fewer than 250,000 clones, more than 60% of them singletons. On this clone: The antigen is undetermined.

Sequences were obtained from PBMCs. The source is a man aged 40-49 years in good health and CMV-seronegative. The chain joins TRBV7-6 to TRBJ2-5, with D possibly TRBD2 on 5 matching bases. The chain's CDR3 is CASSLSRERRTPETQYF. The DNA for the CDR3 is TGTGCCAGCAGCTTATCCAGAGAGCGGCGAACCCCCGAGACCCAGTACTTC.